These T cell receptor beta chains were read from a single sample in a study of blood T cell repertoires in COVID-19. Measured with immunoSEQ multiplex PCR; TCRdb has only the in-frame clones, and not every one. Among 45,000 to 55,000 clones, around four fifths were seen once, and the ten largest hold over 4.5%. The sequenced sample was peripheral blood. These receptors originate from a human donor in a cohort sampled during active COVID-19. CDR3s include the opening cysteine and the closing phenylalanine or tryptophan. A D gene is named only where the DNA matches it firmly. The size entry is marked missing in some rows and otherwise reads once, few, many or a size class.

14 | medium-sized | TRBJ1-2 | - | TRBV27 | CASSFSPGTNGYTF | TGTGCCAGCAGTTTCTCTCCAGGCACAAATGGCTACACCTTC
15 | - | TRBJ2-7 | TRBD1 | TRBV7-9 | CASSPRDRVFYEQYF | TGTGCCAGCAGCCCCCGGGACAGGGTTTTTTACGAGCAGTACTTC
15 | few | TRBJ1-5 | TRBD1 | TRBV18 | CASSQEGQANQPQHF | TGTGCCAGCTCACAAGAAGGACAGGCTAATCAGCCCCAGCATTTT
13 | - | TRBJ2-7 | TRBD1 | TRBV30 | CAWSKGQGYEQYF | TGTGCCTGGAGTAAGGGACAGGGCTACGAGCAGTACTTC
16 | - | TRBJ2-3 | TRBD2 | TRBV7-8 | CASSLSSGGAGDTQYF | TGTGCCAGCAGCTTATCCAGCGGGGGGGCCGGGGATACGCAGTATTTT
17 | - | TRBJ1-5 | - | TRBV5-6 | CASSSRLGGLSNQPQHF | TGTGCCAGCAGCTCCCGGTTAGGTGGGCTTAGCAATCAGCCCCAGCATTTT
18 | - | TRBJ2-3 | TRBD1 | TRBV19 | CASSSRPGTALATTRIDF | TGTGCCAGTAGTTCCAGGCCCGGGACAGCCTTAGCAACGACAAGAATCGATTTT
18 | - | TRBJ2-3 | TRBD2 | TRBV9 | CASSVVPSGGVSTDTQYF | TGTGCCAGCAGCGTAGTACCTAGCGGGGGGGTTAGCACAGATACGCAGTATTTT
17 | once | TRBJ2-5 | TRBD2 | TRBV7-7 | CASSLGAVGGSQETQYF | TGTGCTAGCAGCTTAGGGGCGGTCGGGGGGTCCCAAGAGACCCAGTACTTC
16 | few | TRBJ2-7 | TRBD2 | TRBV5-4 | CASSLGAGGGSYEQYF | TGTGCCAGCAGCTTGGGAGCGGGGGGAGGGTCCTACGAGCAGTACTTC
14 | - | TRBJ2-7 | - | TRBV10-1 | CASSESPTVYEQYF | TGCGCCAGCAGTGAGTCTCCCACGGTGTACGAGCAGTACTTC
14 | - | TRBJ2-7 | TRBD1 | TRBV9 | CASSVGSGGYEQYF | TGTGCCAGCAGCGTAGGTTCAGGGGGCTACGAGCAGTACTTC
17 | - | TRBJ2-6 | - | TRBV4-2 | CASSQAIDNSGANVLTF | TGTGCCAGCAGCCAAGCGATAGACAATTCTGGGGCCAACGTCCTGACTTTC
15 | - | TRBJ1-6 | TRBD1 | TRBV10-2 | CASSEPGGNNSPLHF | TGCGCCAGCAGTGAGCCAGGGGGAAATAATTCACCCCTCCACTTT
15 | once | TRBJ1-2 | - | TRBV5-5 | CASSYPTRLDYGYTF | TGTGCCAGCAGCTACCCGACACGCCTGGACTATGGCTACACCTTC
18 | - | TRBJ2-3 | - | TRBV6-1 | CASSERGLVSGRTDTQYF | TGTGCCAGCAGTGAAAGGGGCCTGGTTAGCGGACGCACAGATACGCAGTATTTT
14 | - | TRBJ1-6 | TRBD1 | TRBV10-1 | CASSPDRGRSPLHF | TGCGCCAGCAGCCCCGACAGGGGGCGGTCACCCCTCCACTTT
15 | - | TRBJ1-6 | TRBD1 | TRBV30 | CAWHRLGTGNSPLHF | TGTGCCTGGCATCGCCTTGGGACAGGGAATTCACCCCTCCACTTT
15 | - | TRBJ1-3 | - | TRBV4-1 | CASSQGWGEWNTIYF | TGCGCCAGCAGCCAAGGATGGGGGGAATGGAACACCATATATTTT
15 | - | TRBJ2-1 | TRBD1 | TRBV6-5 | CASSLNPGQYNEQFF | TGTGCCAGCAGCTTAAATCCGGGACAGTACAATGAGCAGTTCTTC
13 | - | TRBJ2-7 | - | TRBV2 | CASRVSGSYEQYF | TGTGCCAGCAGGGTCTCAGGGTCCTACGAGCAGTACTTC
14 | - | TRBJ2-2 | - | TRBV10-3 | CASHRVGATGELFF | TGTGCCTCCCATCGGGTAGGGGCCACCGGGGAGCTGTTTTTT
13 | - | TRBJ2-3 | - | TRBV5-1 | CASRDSFADTQYF | TGCGCCAGCAGGGACTCTTTCGCAGATACGCAGTATTTT
14 | - | TRBJ1-6 | TRBD1 | TRBV11-2 | CASSLVGQGAPLHF | TGTGCCAGCAGCTTAGTGGGACAGGGGGCCCCCCTCCACTTT
13 | - | TRBJ2-1 | - | TRBV10-3 | CAISEPDRSEQFF | TGTGCCATCAGTGAACCGGACAGATCTGAGCAGTTCTTC
14 | once | TRBJ1-1 | - | TRBV11-2 | CASSSVVENPEAFF | TGTGCCAGCAGCTCGGTAGTAGAGAATCCTGAAGCTTTCTTT
16 | - | TRBJ2-1 | - | TRBV9 | CASSVGGGGSYNEQFF | TGTGCCAGCAGCGTAGGAGGGGGGGGCTCCTACAATGAGCAGTTCTTC
12 | - | TRBJ2-3 | - | TRBV29-1 | CSARTVTDTQYF | TGCAGCGCCCGGACAGTCACAGATACGCAGTATTTT
16 | - | TRBJ2-5 | TRBD2 | TRBV5-6 | CASRQTSGGEEETQYF | TGTGCCAGCAGGCAGACTAGCGGGGGGGAAGAAGAGACCCAGTACTTC
15 | - | TRBJ2-7 | TRBD2 | TRBV10-1 | CASPKLAGGLYEQYF | TGCGCCAGTCCGAAACTAGCGGGGGGGCTCTACGAGCAGTACTTC
14 | - | TRBJ2-3 | - | TRBV7-9 | CASSEGGGTDTQYF | TGTGCCAGCAGCGAAGGGGGGGGGACAGATACGCAGTATTTT
14 | once | TRBJ1-1 | - | TRBV18 | CASSRGNMNTEAFF | TGTGCCAGCTCACGCGGGAACATGAACACTGAAGCTTTCTTT
14 | - | TRBJ2-1 | - | TRBV6-7 | CASSRSIQINEQFF | TGTGCCAGCAGTCGCTCCATACAGATCAATGAGCAGTTCTTC
16 | once | TRBJ2-7 | - | TRBV21-1 | CASSKDRQGPGYEQYF | TGTGCCAGCAGCAAAGATAGGCAGGGGCCGGGGTACGAGCAGTACTTC
14 | few | TRBJ2-7 | - | TRBV7-9 | CASSYDIRTGEQYF | TGTGCCAGCAGCTACGACATACGAACAGGAGAGCAGTACTTC
16 | - | TRBJ2-7 | TRBD1 | TRBV14 | CASSWTGLTPSYEQYF | TGTGCCAGCAGCTGGACAGGACTTACTCCCTCCTACGAGCAGTACTTC
15 | - | TRBJ2-3 | - | TRBV20-1 | CSASSRLGGADTQYF | TGCAGTGCCAGTTCCAGACTAGGGGGGGCAGATACGCAGTATTTT
15 | - | TRBJ2-3 | - | TRBV27 | CASRYSGLTTDTQYF | TGTGCCAGCCGTTATTCAGGACTTACCACAGATACGCAGTATTTT
12 | - | TRBJ2-3 | - | TRBV3-1/TRBV3-2 | CASSQSRDTQYF | TGTGCCAGCAGCCAATCCAGAGATACGCAGTATTTT
15 | - | TRBJ2-7 | TRBD2 | TRBV5-4 | CASSPSGASPYEQYF | TGTGCCAGCAGTCCCAGCGGGGCGAGCCCCTACGAGCAGTACTTC
15 | once | TRBJ2-1 | TRBD1 | TRBV19 | CASSDRGRTNNEQFF | TGTGCCAGTAGTGACAGGGGTAGGACCAACAATGAGCAGTTCTTC
14 | - | TRBJ1-4 | - | TRBV5-1 | CASSLGTSNEKLFF | TGCGCCAGCAGCTTGGGGACATCCAATGAAAAACTGTTTTTT
15 | - | TRBJ2-1 | TRBD2 | TRBV24-1 | CASQAGAPLYNEQFF | TGTGCCAGTCAAGCGGGGGCTCCGCTTTACAATGAGCAGTTCTTC
15 | - | TRBJ2-7 | - | TRBV14 | CASSQGRGLHYEQYF | TGTGCCAGCAGCCAAGGACGGGGACTCCACTACGAGCAGTACTTC
17 | few | TRBJ1-3 | TRBD1 | TRBV7-9 | CASSSGTGVLSGNTIYF | TGTGCCAGCAGCTCCGGGACAGGGGTCCTCTCTGGAAACACCATATATTTT
15 | - | TRBJ2-1 | TRBD2 | TRBV29-1 | CSVEDSGGARNRRFF | TGCAGCGTTGAAGATAGCGGGGGGGCCCGTAATCGGCGGTTCTTC
20 | - | TRBJ2-1 | TRBD2 | TRBV18 | CASSPRRTSGGIAGANEQFF | TGTGCCAGCTCACCCCGGAGGACTAGCGGGGGAATAGCGGGGGCGAATGAGCAGTTCTTC